This TCR beta chain was identified during a study of shared clonotypes between healthy human individuals. The naive CD8 subset, CD45RO-negative cells positively selected for CCR7, excluded terminally differentiated effector memory CD45RA+ cells. Clones were read by immunoSEQ multiplex PCR, and TCRdb kept only the in-frame ones, dropping some. Counted here are hundreds of thousands of clones, nearly 95% occurring once; the ten biggest clones make up less than 25%. With 0 bases removed from V and 1 base from J, the gap between germline ends came to 9 bases. The CDR3 length is 15 residues. Per the germline V gene, CDR1 is MNHEY and CDR2 is SMNVEV (reference sequence).

The clonotype originates from a man aged 25 to 40 in good health. Sequenced sample: naive CD8+ T cells sorted from blood. This chain joins TRBV27 and TRBJ1-1; D gene uncertain. The DNA for the CDR3 is TGTGCCAGCAGTTTATCCACAGAGCCGAACACTGAAGCTTTCTTT. Protein sequence: CASSLSTEPNTEAFF.